This is a list of T cell receptor beta chains from one sample in a study of Graves' ophthalmopathy and Graves' hyperthyroidism. One entry per CDR3 protein results from TCRdb running MiXCR on the multiplex PCR reads. Of about 400,000 distinct CDR3 sequences listed, around 18% are singletons. The material sequenced was peripheral blood. These receptors all stem from a woman younger than 35 with Graves' ophthalmopathy. Each CDR3 is given with its conserved first and last residue. A D gene is named only where the DNA matches it firmly. Size is omitted from some rows. Given values are once, few, many or a class for expanded clones.

J gene: TRBJ1-1
D gene: NA
clone size: many
V gene: TRBV20-1
CDR3 length: 13
CDR3 protein: CSASSASNTEAFF
CDR3 DNA: TGCAGTGCTAGTAGTGCCTCGAACACTGAAGCTTTCTTT

J gene: TRBJ1-5
D gene: TRBD1
clone size: many
V gene: TRBV19
CDR3 length: 15
CDR3 protein: CASSIENRGSQPQHF
CDR3 DNA: TGTGCCAGTAGTATAGAAAACAGGGGTTCTCAGCCCCAGCATTTT

J gene: TRBJ1-6
D gene: NA
clone size: many
V gene: TRBV30
CDR3 length: 13
CDR3 protein: CAWSVGIGSPLHF
CDR3 DNA: TGTGCCTGGAGTGTCGGGATCGGGTCACCCCTCCACTTT

J gene: TRBJ2-7
D gene: TRBD2
clone size: many
V gene: TRBV6-2/TRBV6-3
CDR3 length: 14
CDR3 protein: CASSYVAAGYEQYF
CDR3 DNA: TGTGCCAGCAGTTACGTCGCAGCGGGGTACGAGCAGTACTTC

J gene: TRBJ2-4
D gene: NA
clone size: many
V gene: TRBV7-2
CDR3 length: 16
CDR3 protein: CASSMTAVATQNIQYF
CDR3 DNA: TGTGCCAGCAGCATGACAGCGGTAGCCACCCAAAACATTCAGTACTTC

J gene: TRBJ2-5
D gene: NA
clone size: many
V gene: TRBV28
CDR3 length: 15
CDR3 protein: CASSSEVFRQETQYF
CDR3 DNA: TGTGCCAGCAGTTCGGAAGTGTTCCGCCAAGAGACCCAGTACTTC

J gene: TRBJ1-2
D gene: NA
clone size: many
V gene: TRBV20-1
CDR3 length: 12
CDR3 protein: CSATGQSYGYTF
CDR3 DNA: TGCAGTGCAACGGGACAATCCTATGGCTACACCTTC

J gene: TRBJ1-6
D gene: NA
clone size: many
V gene: TRBV11-3
CDR3 length: 13
CDR3 protein: CASSPGPNSPLHF
CDR3 DNA: TGTGCCAGCAGCCCCGGACCTAATTCACCCCTCCACTTT

J gene: TRBJ2-2
D gene: NA
clone size: many
V gene: TRBV28
CDR3 length: 15
CDR3 protein: CASSFGRAGTGELFF
CDR3 DNA: TGTGCCAGCAGTTTTGGCAGGGCGGGCACCGGGGAGCTGTTTTTT

J gene: TRBJ1-1
D gene: NA
clone size: NA
V gene: TRBV5-5
CDR3 length: 12
CDR3 protein: CASSLSRGPAFF
CDR3 DNA: TGTGCCAGCAGCTTAAGTCGGGGACCGGCTTTCTTT

J gene: TRBJ2-7
D gene: TRBD1
clone size: NA
V gene: TRBV6-5
CDR3 length: 16
CDR3 protein: CASSYSVTGSSYEQYF
CDR3 DNA: TGTGCCAGCAGTTACTCAGTGACAGGGAGCTCCTACGAGCAGTACTTC

J gene: TRBJ2-7
D gene: NA
clone size: few
V gene: TRBV6-1
CDR3 length: 14
CDR3 protein: CASSEMGVIYEQYF
CDR3 DNA: TGTGCCAGCAGTGAAATGGGTGTTATTTACGAGCAGTACTTC